This T cell receptor beta chain was sequenced in a study of regulatory T cells in long-lasting Graves disease. Notes on the study in general: There was favoring of TRBV28, TRBJ1-2 and TRBJ2-5 in persistent disease.

About this clonotype: Its antigen is still unknown.

Building the TCR beta libraries relied on iRepertoire HTBI primers, and CDR3 regions underwent Arm-PCR. MiXCR, run by TCRdb on the multiplex PCR reads, gives a single entry per CDR3 protein. The data contain about 240,000 distinct CDR3 sequences, about 19% of them singletons. The germline V gene has CDR1 MDHEN and CDR2 SYDVKM. Trimming pared 3 bases from V and 1 base from J, leaving 10 bases between. This CDR3 contains 14 residues. The time point is: newly diagnosed GD, antithyroid drugs for less than 3 months. Following extraction of RNA from PBMCs, that RNA was used to make the TCR library. This clonotype was obtained from a female donor with Graves disease. Sequencing used peripheral blood mononuclear cells (PBMCs), obtained at new diagnosis, from a patient treated with antithyroid drugs. The J gene is TRBJ2-7, the V gene TRBV28, with D possibly TRBD1 on 6 matching bases. CDR3 DNA sequence: TGTGCCAGCAGTTTTGCGACAGGTTCCTACGAGCAGTACTTC. Its protein product is CASSFATGSYEQYF.